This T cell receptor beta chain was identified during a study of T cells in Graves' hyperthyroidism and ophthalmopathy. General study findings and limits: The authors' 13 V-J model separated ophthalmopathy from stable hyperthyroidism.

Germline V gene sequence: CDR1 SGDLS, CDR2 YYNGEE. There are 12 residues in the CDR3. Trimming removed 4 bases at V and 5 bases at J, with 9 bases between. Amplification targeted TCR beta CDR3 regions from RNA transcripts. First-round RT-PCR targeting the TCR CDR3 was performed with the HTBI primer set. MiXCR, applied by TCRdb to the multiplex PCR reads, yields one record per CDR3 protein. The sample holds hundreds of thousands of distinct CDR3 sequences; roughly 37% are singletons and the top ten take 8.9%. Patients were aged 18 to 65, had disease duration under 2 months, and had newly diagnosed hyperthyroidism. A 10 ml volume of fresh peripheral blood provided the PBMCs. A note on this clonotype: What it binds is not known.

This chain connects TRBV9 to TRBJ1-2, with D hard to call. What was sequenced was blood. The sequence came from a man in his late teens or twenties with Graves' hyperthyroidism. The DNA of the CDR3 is TGTGCCAGCAGCCGCGAGCGGTATGGCTACACCTTC. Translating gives CASSRERYGYTF.